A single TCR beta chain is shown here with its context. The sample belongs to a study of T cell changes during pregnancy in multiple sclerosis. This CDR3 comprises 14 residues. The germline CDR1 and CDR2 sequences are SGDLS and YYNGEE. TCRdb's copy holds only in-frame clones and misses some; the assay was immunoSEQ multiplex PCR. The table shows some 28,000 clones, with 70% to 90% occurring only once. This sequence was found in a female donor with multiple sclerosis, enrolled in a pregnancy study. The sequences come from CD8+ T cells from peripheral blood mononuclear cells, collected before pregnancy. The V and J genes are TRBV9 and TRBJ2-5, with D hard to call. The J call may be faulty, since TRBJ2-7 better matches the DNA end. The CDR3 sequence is CASSPWTDSYEQYF. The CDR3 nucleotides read TGTGCCAGCAGCCCTTGGACGGACTCCTACGAGCAGTACTTC.